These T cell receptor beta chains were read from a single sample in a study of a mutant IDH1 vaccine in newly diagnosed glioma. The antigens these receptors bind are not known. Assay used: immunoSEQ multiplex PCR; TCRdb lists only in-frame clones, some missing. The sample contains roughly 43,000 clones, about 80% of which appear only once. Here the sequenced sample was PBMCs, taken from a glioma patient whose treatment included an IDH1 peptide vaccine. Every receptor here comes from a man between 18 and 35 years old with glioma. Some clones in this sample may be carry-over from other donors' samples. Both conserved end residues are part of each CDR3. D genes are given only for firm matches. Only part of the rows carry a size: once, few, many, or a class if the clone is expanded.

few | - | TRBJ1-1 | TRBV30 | CAWRAEPRNTEAFF | TGTGCCTGGAGGGCCGAACCCCGGAACACTGAAGCTTTCTTT
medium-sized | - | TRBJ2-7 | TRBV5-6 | CASSFQGEKNEQYF | TGTGCCAGCAGCTTTCAGGGTGAAAAGAACGAGCAGTACTTC
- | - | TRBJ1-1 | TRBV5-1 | CASSLAGTLNTEAFF | TGCGCCAGCAGCTTGGCCGGGACCTTGAACACTGAAGCTTTCTTT
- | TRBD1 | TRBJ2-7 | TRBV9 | CASSVGTGAYEQYF | TGTGCCAGCAGCGTCGGGACAGGGGCCTACGAGCAGTACTTC
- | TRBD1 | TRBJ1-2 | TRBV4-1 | CASSQDLGTVDGYTF | TGCGCCAGCAGCCAAGATTTAGGGACAGTGGATGGCTACACCTTC
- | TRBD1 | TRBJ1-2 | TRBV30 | CAWGRDRATYGYTF | TGTGCCTGGGGTCGGGACAGAGCTACCTATGGCTACACCTTC
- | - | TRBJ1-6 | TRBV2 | CASSGRVSYNSPLHF | TGTGCCAGCAGTGGCCGGGTCTCCTATAATTCACCCCTCCACTTT
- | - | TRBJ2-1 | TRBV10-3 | CAMGVPYRNEQFF | TGTGCCATGGGGGTCCCCTACCGCAATGAGCAGTTCTTC
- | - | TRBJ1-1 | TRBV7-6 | CASSLVEGGLGFF | TGTGCCAGCAGCTTAGTGGAGGGAGGGTTAGGTTTCTTT
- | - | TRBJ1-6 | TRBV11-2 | CASSLDPRNSPLHF | TGTGCCAGCAGCTTAGATCCCCGAAATTCACCCCTCCACTTT
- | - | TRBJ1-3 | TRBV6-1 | CASSSTKGSGNTIYF | TGTGCCAGCAGTTCTACCAAAGGCTCTGGAAACACCATATATTTT
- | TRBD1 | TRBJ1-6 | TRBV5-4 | CASSLAFGGGGSPLHF | TGTGCCAGCAGCTTGGCCTTCGGAGGGGGCGGTTCACCCCTCCACTTT
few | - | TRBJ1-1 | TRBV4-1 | CASSQDPPRGGAEAFF | TGCGCCAGCAGCCAAGACCCTCCCCGTGGAGGCGCTGAAGCTTTCTTT
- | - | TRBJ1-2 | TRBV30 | CAWSVGVRVSNYGYTF | TGTGCCTGGAGTGTGGGGGTACGCGTTTCTAACTATGGCTACACCTTC
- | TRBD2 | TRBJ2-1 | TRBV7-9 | CASSLGASGSGGNEQFF | TGTGCCAGCAGCTTAGGGGCTAGCGGGAGCGGGGGCAATGAGCAGTTCTTC
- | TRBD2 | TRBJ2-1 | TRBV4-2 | CASSLSGGTGSNEQFF | TGTGCCAGCAGCCTAAGCGGGGGGACCGGCTCCAATGAGCAGTTCTTC
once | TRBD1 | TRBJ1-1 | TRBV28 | CASRKQGFAEAFF | TGTGCCAGCAGGAAACAGGGGTTTGCTGAAGCTTTCTTT
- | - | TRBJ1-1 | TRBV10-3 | CAISAPTGGNTEAFF | TGTGCCATCAGTGCCCCGACGGGAGGGAACACTGAAGCTTTCTTT
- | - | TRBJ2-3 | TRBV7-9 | CASSFGGEFTDTQYF | TGTGCCAGCAGCTTTGGTGGGGAATTCACAGATACGCAGTATTTT
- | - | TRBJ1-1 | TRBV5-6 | CASSLGQLKDTEAFF | TGTGCCAGCAGCTTGGGACAGTTGAAGGACACTGAAGCTTTCTTT
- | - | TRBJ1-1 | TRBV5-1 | CASSLAPAVGAFF | TGCGCCAGCAGCTTGGCACCGGCCGTGGGAGCTTTCTTT
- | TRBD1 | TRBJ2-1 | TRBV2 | CASSSDRGIRNEQFF | TGTGCCAGCAGCTCTGACAGGGGCATTAGGAATGAGCAGTTCTTC
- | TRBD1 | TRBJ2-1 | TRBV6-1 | CASSGQGAPGGEQFF | TGTGCCAGCAGTGGACAGGGGGCACCGGGGGGTGAGCAGTTCTTC
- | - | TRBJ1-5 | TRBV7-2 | CASSLAPLGPQHF | TGTGCCAGCAGCTTAGCCCCCCTGGGGCCCCAGCATTTT
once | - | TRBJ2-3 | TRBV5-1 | CASSLPGGTTDTQYF | TGCGCCAGCAGCTTGCCGGGGGGCACGACAGATACGCAGTATTTT
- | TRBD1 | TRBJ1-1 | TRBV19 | CASSITETGTEAFF | TGTGCCAGTAGTATAACCGAGACAGGGACTGAAGCTTTCTTT
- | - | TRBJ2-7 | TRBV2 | CASSVTYEQYF | TGTGCCAGCAGTGTCACCTACGAGCAGTACTTC
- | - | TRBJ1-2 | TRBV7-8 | CASSLSVRNGYTF | TGTGCCAGCAGCTTATCCGTCCGGAATGGCTACACCTTC
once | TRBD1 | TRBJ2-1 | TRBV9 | CASSSRQGMSGVNEQFF | TGTGCCAGCAGCTCCCGACAGGGTATGAGTGGGGTAAATGAGCAGTTCTTC
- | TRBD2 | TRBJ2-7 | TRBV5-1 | CASSLPLEGGLAYEQYF | TGCGCCAGCAGCCTACCCCTTGAGGGAGGGCTGGCCTACGAGCAGTACTTC
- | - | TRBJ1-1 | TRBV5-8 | CASSLVQGWGLLMNTEAFF | TGTGCCAGCAGCTTGGTTCAGGGATGGGGCCTACTCATGAACACTGAAGCTTTCTTT
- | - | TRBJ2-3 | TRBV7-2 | CASSLLGGRFGDTQYF | TGTGCCAGCAGCCTGCTCGGGGGGCGATTCGGAGATACGCAGTATTTT
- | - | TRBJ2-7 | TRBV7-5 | CARSLGWTPFYEQYF | TGTGCCAGAAGCTTAGGCTGGACCCCCTTCTACGAGCAGTACTTC
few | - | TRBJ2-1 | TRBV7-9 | CASSLVGHEQFF | TGTGCCAGCAGCTTAGTAGGGCATGAGCAGTTCTTC
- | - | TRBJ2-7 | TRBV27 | CASSPGRISEQYF | TGTGCCAGCAGTCCGGGACGGATCTCCGAGCAGTACTTC
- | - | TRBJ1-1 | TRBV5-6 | CASRSAVNTEAFF | TGTGCCAGCAGGAGTGCGGTGAACACTGAAGCTTTCTTT
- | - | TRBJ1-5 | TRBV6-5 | CASSRSGGSNQPQHF | TGTGCCAGCAGCCGGTCGGGCGGTAGCAATCAGCCCCAGCATTTT
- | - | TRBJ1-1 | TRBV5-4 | CASSSGQRNTEAFF | TGTGCCAGCAGCTCCGGACAGAGGAACACTGAAGCTTTCTTT
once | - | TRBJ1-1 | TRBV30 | CAWSVLWGAEAFF | TGTGCCTGGAGTGTACTATGGGGTGCTGAAGCTTTCTTT
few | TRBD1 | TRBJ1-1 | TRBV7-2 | CASSSQGAFEAFF | TGTGCCAGCAGCTCTCAGGGGGCCTTTGAAGCTTTCTTT
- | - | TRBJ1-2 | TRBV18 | CASSPWNMEAYGYTF | TGTGCCAGCTCACCTTGGAACATGGAGGCCTATGGCTACACCTTC
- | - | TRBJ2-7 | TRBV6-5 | CASRGVYEQYF | TGTGCCAGCAGAGGGGTCTACGAGCAGTACTTC
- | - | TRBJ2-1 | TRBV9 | CASSVGDYNEQFF | TGTGCCAGCAGCGTAGGGGACTACAATGAGCAGTTCTTC
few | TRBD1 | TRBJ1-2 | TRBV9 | CASSGTDREAGYTF | TGTGCCAGCAGCGGAACAGACAGGGAAGCTGGCTACACCTTC
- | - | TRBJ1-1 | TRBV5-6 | CASSFLNTEAFF | TGTGCCAGCAGCTTCCTGAACACTGAAGCTTTCTTT
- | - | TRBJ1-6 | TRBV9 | CASSAEGRADSPLHF | TGTGCCAGCAGCGCGGAGGGGAGGGCGGATTCACCCCTCCACTTT
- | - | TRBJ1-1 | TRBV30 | CAWERTQGLAGGGRF | TGTGCCTGGGAGAGGACGCAGGGGTTGGCGGGCGGCGGGCGGTTT
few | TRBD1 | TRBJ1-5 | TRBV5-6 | CASSLHRGNQPQHF | TGTGCCAGCAGCTTACACAGGGGAAACCAGCCCCAGCATTTT
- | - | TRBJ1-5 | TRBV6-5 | CASSFKQGRHQPQHF | TGTGCCAGCAGTTTTAAACAGGGACGACATCAGCCCCAGCATTTT
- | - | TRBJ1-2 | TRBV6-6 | CASSYSPGRVGYTF | TGTGCCAGCAGTTACTCCCCTGGGCGGGTCGGCTACACCTTC
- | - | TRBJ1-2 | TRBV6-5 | CASSRSSAGVYGYTF | TGTGCCAGCAGTCGTTCATCGGCAGGGGTCTATGGCTACACCTTC
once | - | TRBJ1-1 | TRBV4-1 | CASSQDEDRRRNTEAFF | TGCGCCAGCAGCCAAGATGAAGACCGCAGGCGGAACACTGAAGCTTTCTTT